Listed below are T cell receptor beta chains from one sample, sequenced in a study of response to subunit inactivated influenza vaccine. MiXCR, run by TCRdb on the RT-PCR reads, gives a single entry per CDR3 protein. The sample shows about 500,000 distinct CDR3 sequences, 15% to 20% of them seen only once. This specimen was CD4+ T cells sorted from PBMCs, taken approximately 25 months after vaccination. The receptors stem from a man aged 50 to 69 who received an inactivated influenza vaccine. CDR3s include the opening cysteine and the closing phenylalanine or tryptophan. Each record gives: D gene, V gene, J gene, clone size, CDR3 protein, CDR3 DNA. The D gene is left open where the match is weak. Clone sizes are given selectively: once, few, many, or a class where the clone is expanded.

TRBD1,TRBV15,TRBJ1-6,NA,CATQPGTVNSPLHF,TGTGCCACTCAACCCGGGACAGTAAATTCACCCCTCCACTTT
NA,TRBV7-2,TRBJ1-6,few,CASSGRLDSPLHF,TGTGCCAGCAGTGGCAGGCTAGATTCACCCCTCCACTTT
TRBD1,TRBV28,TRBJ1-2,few,CASSPGQPSAIYGYTF,TGTGCCAGCAGTCCGGGACAGCCGTCAGCCATCTATGGCTACACCTTC
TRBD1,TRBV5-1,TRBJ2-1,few,CASSWRTGNYEQFF,TGCGCCAGCAGCTGGAGGACAGGGAATTATGAGCAGTTCTTC
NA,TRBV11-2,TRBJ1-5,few,CASSPTVGAQPQHF,TGTGCCAGCAGCCCGACTGTGGGGGCTCAGCCCCAGCATTTT
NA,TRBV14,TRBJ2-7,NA,CASSSVVAEQYF,TGTGCCAGCAGCTCTGTTGTGGCCGAGCAGTACTTC
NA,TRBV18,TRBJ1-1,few,CASSLMLGGAGGTEAFF,TGTGCCAGCTCCCTAATGCTCGGGGGGGCCGGGGGGACTGAAGCTTTCTTT
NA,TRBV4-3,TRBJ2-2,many,CASSQLPGTNTGELFF,TGCGCCAGCAGCCAATTACCAGGGACGAACACCGGGGAGCTGTTTTTT
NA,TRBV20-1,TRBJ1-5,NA,CSGSFSNQPQHF,TGCAGCGGGAGTTTCAGCAATCAGCCCCAGCATTTT
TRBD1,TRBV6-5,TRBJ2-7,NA,CASSYSQTGGSYEQYF,TGTGCCAGCAGTTACTCTCAGACAGGGGGCTCCTACGAGCAGTACTTC
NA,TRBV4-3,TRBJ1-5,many,CASSQDIAVGPQHF,TGCGCCAGCAGCCAAGATATTGCGGTCGGGCCCCAGCATTTT
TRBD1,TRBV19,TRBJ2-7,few,CATNSPGQGDYEQYF,TGTGCCACTAATAGCCCGGGACAGGGGGACTACGAGCAGTACTTC
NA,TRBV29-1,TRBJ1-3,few,CSVEGVTLGTIYF,TGCAGCGTTGAAGGGGTCACCCTCGGCACCATATATTTT
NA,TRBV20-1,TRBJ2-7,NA,CSARDGHDPYEQYF,TGCAGTGCTAGAGACGGGCACGACCCCTACGAGCAGTACTTC
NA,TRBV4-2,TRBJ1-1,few,CASSLGGGQGQAFF,TGTGCCAGCAGTTTAGGTGGGGGGCAGGGGCAAGCTTTCTTT
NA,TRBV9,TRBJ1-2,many,CASSPGGRSGYTF,TGTGCCAGCAGCCCGGGGGGGAGATCCGGCTACACCTTC
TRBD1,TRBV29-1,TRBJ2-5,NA,CSAQTGSGGETQYF,TGCAGCGCTCAGACAGGGAGTGGCGGAGAGACCCAGTACTTC
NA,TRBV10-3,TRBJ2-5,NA,CAIGRAPQETQYF,TGTGCCATCGGGCGGGCCCCCCAAGAGACCCAGTACTTC
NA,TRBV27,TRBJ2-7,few,CASSPSDHPYEQYF,TGTGCCAGCAGTCCGTCCGACCACCCCTACGAGCAGTACTTC
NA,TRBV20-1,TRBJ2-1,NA,CSARDHRRNQQFF,TGCAGTGCTAGAGATCACAGGCGGAATCAGCAGTTCTTC
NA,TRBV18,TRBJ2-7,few,CASSPNGGGEQYF,TGTGCCAGCTCACCAAATGGAGGGGGCGAGCAGTACTTC
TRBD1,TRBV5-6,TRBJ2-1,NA,CASSFLHRGNEQFF,TGTGCCAGCAGCTTCTTACACAGGGGTAATGAGCAGTTCTTC
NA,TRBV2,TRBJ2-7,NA,CASSPNNPGSYEQYF,TGTGCCAGCAGTCCTAATAACCCGGGGTCCTACGAGCAGTACTTC
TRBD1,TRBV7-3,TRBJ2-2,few,CASSLTNRGLNTGELFF,TGTGCCAGCAGCCTAACGAACAGGGGCCTAAACACCGGGGAGCTGTTTTTT
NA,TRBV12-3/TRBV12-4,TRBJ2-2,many,CASSLRDTGELFF,TGTGCCAGCAGTTTAAGGGACACCGGGGAGCTGTTTTTT
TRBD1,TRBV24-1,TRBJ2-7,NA,CATSDPTGYEQYF,TGTGCCACCAGTGATCCGACAGGGTACGAGCAGTACTTC
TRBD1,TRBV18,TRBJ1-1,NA,CASSPRTGENTEAFF,TGTGCCAGCTCACCGAGGACAGGGGAAAACACTGAAGCTTTCTTT
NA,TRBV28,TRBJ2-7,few,CASSSPLRGGSDEQYF,TGTGCCAGCAGTTCCCCGTTGAGGGGAGGTAGCGACGAGCAGTACTTC
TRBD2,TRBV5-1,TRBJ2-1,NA,CATQEGTSVYNEQFF,TGCGCCACCCAAGAGGGGACTAGCGTCTACAATGAGCAGTTCTTC
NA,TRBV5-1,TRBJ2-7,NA,CASSLEGTTRSYEQYF,TGCGCCAGCAGCTTGGAAGGGACAACCCGCTCCTACGAGCAGTACTTC
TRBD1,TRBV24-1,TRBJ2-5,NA,CATSETGRETQYF,TGTGCCACCAGCGAGACAGGGAGAGAGACCCAGTACTTC
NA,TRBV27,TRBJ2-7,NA,CASSRPPPEGYEQYF,TGTGCCAGCAGCCGTCCGCCCCCGGAGGGTTACGAGCAGTACTTC
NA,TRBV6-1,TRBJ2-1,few,CASRPTGNNEQFF,TGTGCCAGCAGGCCGACAGGTAACAATGAGCAGTTCTTC
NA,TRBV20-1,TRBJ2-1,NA,CSANRVGYEQFF,TGCAGTGCCAACAGGGTGGGGTATGAGCAGTTCTTC
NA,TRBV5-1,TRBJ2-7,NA,CASSEVMGSYEQYF,TGCGCCAGCAGCGAGGTGATGGGATCCTACGAGCAGTACTTC
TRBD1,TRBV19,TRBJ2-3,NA,CASRRQGGTDTQYF,TGTGCCAGTAGGCGACAGGGTGGCACAGATACGCAGTATTTT
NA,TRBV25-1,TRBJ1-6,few,CASSAHRAWDYNSPLHF,TGTGCCAGCAGTGCCCACAGGGCGTGGGACTATAATTCACCCCTCCACTTT
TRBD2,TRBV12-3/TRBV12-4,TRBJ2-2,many,CASSLSGGTNTGELFF,TGTGCCAGCAGCCTAAGCGGGGGCACGAACACCGGGGAGCTGTTTTTT
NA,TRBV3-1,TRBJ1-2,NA,CASSHSLGSGGYTF,TGTGCCAGCAGCCATAGTTTGGGTTCGGGCGGCTACACCTTC
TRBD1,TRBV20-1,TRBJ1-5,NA,CSARDFQGAGNQPQHF,TGCAGTGCTAGAGATTTTCAGGGGGCTGGCAATCAGCCCCAGCATTTT
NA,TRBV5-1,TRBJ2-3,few,CASSLFIVGSTDTQYF,TGCGCCAGCAGCTTGTTCATCGTCGGAAGCACAGATACGCAGTATTTT
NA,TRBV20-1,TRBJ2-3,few,CSARDYGGPTDTQYF,TGCAGTGCTAGAGATTACGGGGGGCCCACAGATACGCAGTATTTT
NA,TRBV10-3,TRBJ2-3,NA,CAIGLTDTQYF,TGTGCCATCGGACTCACAGATACGCAGTATTTT
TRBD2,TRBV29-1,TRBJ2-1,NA,CSVNSGGAGTEQFF,TGCAGCGTTAACAGCGGGGGGGCAGGCACTGAGCAGTTCTTC
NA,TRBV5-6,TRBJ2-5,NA,CASSLGGSGETQYF,TGTGCCAGCAGCTTGGGGGGATCCGGGGAGACCCAGTACTTC
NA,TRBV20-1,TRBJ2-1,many,CSSQLPGQSLSEQFF,TGCTCTTCTCAATTACCGGGACAAAGTCTAAGCGAGCAGTTCTTC
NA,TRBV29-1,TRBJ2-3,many,CSVAGTDTQYF,TGCAGCGTTGCAGGCACAGATACGCAGTATTTT
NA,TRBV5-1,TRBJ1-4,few,CASSLAGGAQVEKLFF,TGCGCCAGCAGCTTGGCTGGGGGGGCGCAGGTTGAAAAACTGTTTTTT